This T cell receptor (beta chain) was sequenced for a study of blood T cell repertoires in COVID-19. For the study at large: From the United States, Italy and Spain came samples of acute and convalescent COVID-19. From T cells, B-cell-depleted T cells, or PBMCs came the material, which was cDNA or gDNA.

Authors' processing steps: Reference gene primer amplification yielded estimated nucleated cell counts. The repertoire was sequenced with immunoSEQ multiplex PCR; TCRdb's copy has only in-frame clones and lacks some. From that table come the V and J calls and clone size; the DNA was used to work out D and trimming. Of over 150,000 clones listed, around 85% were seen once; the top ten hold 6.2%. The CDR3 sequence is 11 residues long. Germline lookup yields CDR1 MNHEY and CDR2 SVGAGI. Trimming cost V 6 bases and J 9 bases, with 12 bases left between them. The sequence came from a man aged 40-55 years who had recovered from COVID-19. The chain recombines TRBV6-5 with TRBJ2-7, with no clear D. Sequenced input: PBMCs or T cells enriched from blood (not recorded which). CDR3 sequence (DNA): TGTGCCAGCAGGGGCTCCGTCGGGCAGTACTTC. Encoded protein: CASRGSVGQYF.